The entry below gives a single TCR beta chain sequence along with its context. Some clones are missing from TCRdb's copy, which holds only in-frame ones; the method was immunoSEQ multiplex PCR. The profile shows around 190,000 clones, 76% of them singletons. Researchers sorted participants into cohorts using their self-reported clinical history. The source of the sample is a study of blood T cell repertoires in COVID-19. Overall study context: The origin of the acute and convalescent COVID-19 samples was the United States, Italy and Spain. PBMCs, B-cell-depleted T cells, or T cells provided the cDNA or gDNA that made up the material.

The germline V gene encodes CDR1 MNHNS and CDR2 SASEGT. The CDR3 length is 16 residues. The V and J ends lost 2 bases and 0 bases respectively, with 11 bases between them. The receptor was isolated from a woman between 50 and 59 years old with acute COVID-19. Specimen: PBMCs or T cells enriched from blood (not recorded which). The rearrangement links TRBV6-1 to TRBJ1-3; no reliable D call. CDR3 coding DNA: TGTGCCAGCAGTGAATCGGAATCGGGCTCTGGAAACACCATATATTTT. The encoded protein is CASSESESGSGNTIYF.